The following is a T cell receptor beta chain sequence with its context. This clone has only a few counts. Its antigen remains unidentified. Base qualities are missing; no much larger clone stands one base away. This entry belongs to a study of beta chain features in type 1 diabetes (dated 2018 in TCRdb). Turning to the overall study: Mean age, gender distribution, total cell number and subset yield were not different between patients and healthy donors. A total of about 100,000,000 sorted cells were examined across all samples, and RNA yield correlated strongly with the number of cells per subset. The study compared the TCRB repertoires of sorted circulating CD4+ T cell subsets in recently diagnosed type 1 diabetes patients with those in matched healthy donors. Whereas all 30 or so donors provided naive and central memory subsets, regulatory and stem cell-like memory subsets were isolated from just 8 patients and roughly eight healthy donors. Findings and caveats that apply to the study as a whole: Naive, central memory and regulatory TCRB repertoires appeared to be more alike among patients than among healthy donors. Type 1 diabetes patients showed a moderate but significant shortening of TCRB CDR3 length in all four CD4+ subsets. Because cDNA was sequenced instead of genomic DNA, highly expressing activated cells could be over-represented, though the groups showed no difference in activation or CD3 levels. PCR may preferentially amplify shorter templates, but because patient and control samples were amplified and corrected together, any resulting skew would affect both groups equally. Only small numbers of individuals were included in the HLA sub-analyses, which left unresolved whether HLA type had any influence on TCRB rearrangement. Patients with type 1 diabetes made fewer insertions and deleted more nucleotides at VDJ recombination sites, implying thymic rearrangement abnormalities.

All of the isolated RNA was reverse transcribed with the High Capacity cDNA Reverse Transcription Kit, so expressed TCRB transcripts were sequenced. Deep immunoSEQ sequencing was applied to naive, central memory and regulatory T cell samples, giving an average of about 3.4 million total reads per sample. After sorted cells were lysed in RLT buffer, RNA was extracted with DNase-treated RNeasy Micro or Mini kits, with the choice depending on cell number. Each cell subset was processed on its own to prevent cross-contamination, while patient and healthy donor samples were processed together. The immunoSEQ multiplex PCR was used to amplify TCRB sequences from cDNA, generating 87-bp fragments that spanned the CDR3 region. Amplicons were sequenced on the Illumina HiSeq platform. Turning to the authors' computational methods: PCR bias was computationally corrected using synthetic template baselines, reads within Hamming distance 2 were collapsed, and singletons that could not be merged were discarded. By aligning reads against IMGT, V, D and J genes, CDR3 length, and insertions or deletions at six rearrangement sites were assigned. Clonotype counts were normalized to sorted cell number within each subset before computing true diversity and Gini coefficients with the tcR R package. Repertoire sharing was quantified using the overlap coefficient calculated on TCRB nucleotide sequences. As a proxy for the pre-selection repertoire, out-of-frame TCRB sequences from naive cells were analyzed. TCRdb obtained this table from immuneACCESS and retained in-frame rearrangements with V and J assigned. These tables miss some clones; where compared with another copy, unresolved V genes account for less than half of the shortfall, and the remainder is unexplained. V and J calls and clone size follow that table, whereas D and trimming were derived from the DNA. In this sample the table shows about 620,000 clones, roughly 15% of which occur a single time. The top ten clonotypes cover about 0.086% of the sample.

The germline V gene sets CDR1 to MDHEN and CDR2 to SYDVKM. Trimming costs V 5 bases and J 1 base, and their ends lie 14 bases apart. The CDR3 starts with the cysteine, ends with the phenylalanine, and has 15 residues. Only CDR3 DNA remains: 45 bases, in frame from the first base. A single peripheral blood draw of around 0.11 L on average was collected from each donor into heparinised tubes. Naive, central memory, regulatory and stem cell-like memory CD4+ T cells were sorted on a BD FACSAria II using a panel including CD45RO, CCR7, CD25, CD127, CD95 and CD27. Purity was above 98% for every sorted population. Right away, PBMCs were isolated by Lymphoprep density gradient centrifugation and were stained directly, with no culture step. So that batch effects would be minimized, each experiment stained and sorted samples in pairs, pairing one healthy donor with one patient.

The specimen sequenced was naive CD4+ T cells from blood. In light of the paper, this sample's cell subset or site label describes: true naive CD4+ T cells. The chain was built from TRBV28 and TRBJ2-5; the D gene assignment is perhaps TRBD1 or TRBD2, with each matching 5 bases. This TCR was recovered from a man aged 18 to 35 in good health. The sequenced DNA is TGTGCCAGCAGTCTTCCCCCGGGACGCCAAGAGACCCAGTACTTC. It codes for CASSLPPGRQETQYF. The entire variable domain, with the stretches around the CDR3 drawn from the reference TRBV28 and TRBJ2-5 proteins, is DVKVTQSSRYLVKRTGEKVFLECVQDMDHENMFWYRQDPGLGLRLIYFSYDVKMKEKGDIPEGYSVSREKKERFSLILESASTNQTSMYLCASSLPPGRQETQYFGPGTRLLVL.